The T cell receptor (beta chain) under discussion was sequenced for a study of tumor-infiltrating lymphocytes in localized non-small cell lung cancer. On the study more broadly: The cohort mixed smokers and never-smokers, several histologies, and some post-neoadjuvant-chemotherapy samples. Broader study findings: Different pieces of the same tissue were used for each assay. T-cell fraction did not differ between immunotypes IM1 and IM2.

About this clone: Its antigen remains unknown.

The V and J ends lost 2 bases and 5 bases respectively, with 6 bases between them. Germline assignment: CDR1 SGHVS and CDR2 FNYEAQ. The CDR3 has 12 residues. Clones were read by immunoSEQ multiplex PCR, and TCRdb kept only the in-frame ones, dropping some. The sample holds a few thousand clones, under 55% seen once. The source of this sequence is a human donor with non-small cell lung cancer. Sample: uninvolved lung tissue not adjacent to the tumor. This chain connects TRBV7-6 to TRBJ1-1; no clear D gene. The CDR3 DNA is TGTGCCAGCAGCTTATATGGGACTGAAGCTTTCTTT. Its protein is CASSLYGTEAFF. The entire variable domain, with the rest obtained from reference TRBV7-6 and TRBJ1-1, is as follows: GAGVSQSPRYKVTKRGQDVALRCDPISGHVSLYWYRQALGQGPEFLTYFNYEAQQDKSGLPNDRFSAERPEGSISTLTIQRTEQRDSAMYRCASSLYGTEAFFGQGTRLTVV.